This T cell receptor (beta chain) came from a study of blood T cell repertoires in COVID-19. V lost 7 bases to trimming and J lost 4 bases, with 13 bases between them. Germline lookup yields CDR1 LNHDA and CDR2 SQIVND (reference sequence). The CDR3 sequence is 13 residues long. Profiling relied on immunoSEQ multiplex PCR, and the TCRdb table lists in-frame clones only, not all of them. The data show roughly 380,000 clones, with about 90% seen just once and approximately 3% held by the top ten. Everyone who took part was roughly 18 to 100 years old, and they came from about two dozen US areas. This receptor was obtained from a woman aged 25-40 years who had recovered from COVID-19. The gene calls are TRBV19 and TRBJ1-2; D might be TRBD1 (6 bases). The sample was PBMCs or T cells enriched from blood (not recorded which). The CDR3 loop is CASTRQALYGYTF. Written as DNA, the CDR3 is TGTGCCAGTACTCGACAGGCTCTCTATGGCTACACCTTC.